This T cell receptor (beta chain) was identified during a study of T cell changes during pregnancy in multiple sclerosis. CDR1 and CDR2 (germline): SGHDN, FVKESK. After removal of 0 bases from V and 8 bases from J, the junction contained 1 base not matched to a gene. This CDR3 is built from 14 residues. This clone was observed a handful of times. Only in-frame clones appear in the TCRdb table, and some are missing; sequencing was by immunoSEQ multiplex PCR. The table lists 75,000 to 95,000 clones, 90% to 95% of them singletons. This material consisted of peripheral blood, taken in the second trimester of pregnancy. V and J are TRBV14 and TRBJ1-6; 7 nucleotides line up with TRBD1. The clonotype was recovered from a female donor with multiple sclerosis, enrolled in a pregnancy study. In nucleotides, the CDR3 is TGTGCCAGCAGCCAAGAACAGGGGTATTCACCCCTCCACTTT. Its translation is CASSQEQGYSPLHF.